The clone carrying this T cell receptor (beta chain) was detected only once. Its antigen is currently unknown. This sample is part of a study of T cell responses to AZD1222 COVID-19 vaccine. Whole-study findings and limits: Variant regions that are unmutated are reportedly the target of nearly half of spike-specific TCRs. Regions 160-218 and 743-854 dominated among vaccine-associated CD4 TCRs spanning spike. Among those given AZD1222, only 5 to 7 were seropositive at baseline. Spike-specific TCR repertoires showed rising breadth and depth after two AZD1222 doses.

The germline V gene has CDR1 SEHNR and CDR2 FQNEAQ (reference sequence). The CDR3 runs to 16 residues. V was pared by 1 base and J by 5 bases, with 5 bases of the junction left unmatched. The protocol was immunoSEQ multiplex PCR, while the TCRdb copy is restricted to in-frame clones and leaves out a portion. The table includes some 190,000 clones, 80% to 90% detected once. This TCR came from an adult in good health. V and J are TRBV7-9 and TRBJ2-3; TRBD2 agrees at 11 bases. The sample here was peripheral blood, taken on day 0 of AZD1222 vaccination. The CDR3 DNA follows: TGTGCCAGCAGCTTAGGTAGCGGGGGGGCCGGAGATACGCAGTATTTT. It translates to CASSLGSGGAGDTQYF.